Given below is one TCR beta chain in context. Clones were sequenced by immunoSEQ multiplex PCR, and TCRdb holds only the in-frame ones, with some missing. The sample shows around 200,000 clones, around 75% of them seen only once. The data originate from a study of blood T cell repertoires in COVID-19. Study overall: Both acute and convalescent COVID-19 samples were obtained from the United States, Italy and Spain.

J gave up 8 bases and V 8 bases, and 13 bases lay outside the gene matches. The CDR3 covers 15 residues. Germline lookup yields CDR1 SEHNR and CDR2 FQNEAQ (reference sequence). The sample consisted of peripheral blood. The TCR originated in a woman aged 40 to 49 with COVID-19, enrolled during active disease. V is TRBV7-9 and J is TRBJ2-1; 9 bases agree with TRBD1. In nucleotides, the CDR3 is TGTGCCAGCGGGGTACAGGGGGCCTGGTCGGATGAGCAGTTCTTC. Amino acids: CASGVQGAWSDEQFF.